One T cell receptor beta chain is described in this entry. The authors' processing: By means of reference gene primer amplification, nucleated cell counts were estimated. Sequencing was performed with immunoSEQ multiplex PCR; in TCRdb, only in-frame clones are kept and a portion is missing. Clone size and the V and J calls come from that table; the DNA yielded D and trimming. Seen here are about 91,000 clones, less than 85% observed once, and the top ten hold roughly 6.6%. The CDR3 sequence is 14 residues long. Germline values: CDR1 SGHRS, CDR2 YFSETQ. J lost 6 bases, V lost 0 bases, and 2 bases had no gene match. This sample was taken from a study of blood T cell repertoires in COVID-19. Study background: Researchers got acute and convalescent COVID-19 samples from the United States, Italy and Spain. T cells, B-cell-depleted T cells, or PBMCs provided the cDNA or gDNA that served as material.

The sequence was obtained from a man in his 70s with acute or convalescent COVID-19. Source material: peripheral blood. The rearrangement links TRBV5-1 to TRBJ1-2; TRBD1 agrees at 10 bases. In DNA form, the CDR3 reads TGCGCCAGCAGCTTGGGACAGGGGGCGGATGGCTACACCTTC. It specifies CASSLGQGADGYTF.